Sequencing of this TCR beta chain was carried out in a study of T cell responses to AZD1222 COVID-19 vaccine. The method was immunoSEQ multiplex PCR; TCRdb's version includes in-frame clones alone and lacks a portion of them. The data show roughly 150,000 clones, around 91% seen once. The CDR3 consists of 17 residues. V shed 3 bases and J shed 0 bases, with 17 bases lying between them. Per germline, CDR1 LNHDA and CDR2 SQIVND (reference sequence). J is TRBJ1-1 and V is TRBV19, with TRBD1 as a possible D gene (6 bases). The source is an adult who received the AZD1222 COVID-19 vaccine. The material sequenced was peripheral blood, taken 28 days after the second AZD1222 dose. Written as DNA, the CDR3 is TGTGCCAGTAGTATGGATATACAGGGACTCATGAACACTGAAGCTTTCTTT. Residues: CASSMDIQGLMNTEAFF.